These 28 T cell receptor beta chains were all obtained from the same sample, sequenced in a study of PD-L1 blockade in urothelial cancer. Some clones are missing from TCRdb's copy, which holds only in-frame ones; the method was immunoSEQ multiplex PCR. Of some 51,000 clones in the sample, around 87% were seen once. The sample here was PBMCs, taken around atezolizumab (anti-PD-L1) treatment. These receptors were obtained from a man aged 55 to 70 with urothelial cancer.

The chain joins TRBV7-9 to TRBJ1-1; tentative D call: TRBD1 (6 bases). CDR1 is SEHNR, CDR2 FQNEAQ, per germline (reference sequence). The CDR3 extends over 16 amino acids. V gave up 2 bases and J gave up 4 bases, with 17 bases separating them. CDR3 sequence: CASSLWGRGASTEAFF. The CDR3 nucleotides are TGTGCCAGCAGCTTATGGGGTCGGGGGGCGAGCACTGAAGCTTTCTTT.

This rearrangement joins TRBV2 to TRBJ2-1, with 7 nucleotides matching TRBD2. This CDR3 has 15 residues. CDR1 is SNHLY, CDR2 FYNNEI, per germline. V was clipped by 3 bases and J by 5 bases; unmatched bases: 7. DNA for the CDR3: TGTGCCAGCAGTGATCAAGCGGGACTACACAATGAGCAGTTCTTC. Protein: CASSDQAGLHNEQFF.

J is TRBJ1-4 and V is TRBV29-1, with D perhaps TRBD1 (5 bases). Germline V gene sequence: CDR1 SQVTM, CDR2 ANQGSEA. There are 13 residues in the CDR3. Trimming stripped 7 bases from V and 6 bases from J, with 15 bases between. The CDR3 sequence: CSALGGAYEKLFF. CDR3 DNA: TGCAGCGCCCTGGGAGGGGCTTATGAAAAACTGTTTTTT.

The chain links TRBV5-1 to TRBJ1-2; tentative D call: TRBD1 (5 bases). V was shortened by 1 base and J by 0 bases, with 7 bases between the two germline ends. CDR3 size: 14 residues. CDR1 is SGHRS, CDR2 YFSETQ, per germline. CDR3 sequence: CASSLRQTNYGYTF. The CDR3 coding sequence is TGCGCCAGCAGCTTGAGACAGACTAACTATGGCTACACCTTC.

The rearrangement uses TRBV2 and TRBJ2-2; 7 nucleotides agree with TRBD2. CDR3 size: 13 residues. Germline V gene data show CDR1 as SNHLY and CDR2 as FYNNEI. J was trimmed by 7 bases and V by 4 bases; bases with no gene match: 3. The CDR3 loop is CASSGRGSGELFF. The CDR3 DNA reads as TGTGCCAGCAGTGGGCGGGGGAGCGGGGAGCTGTTTTTT. Drawing the rest from reference TRBV2 and TRBJ2-2, the complete variable domain is EPEVTQTPSHQVTQMGQEVILRCVPISNHLYFYWYRQILGQKVEFLVSFYNNEISEKSEIFDDQFSVERPDGSNFTLKIRSTKLEDSAMYFCASSGRGSGELFFGEGSRLTVL.

This chain uses TRBV5-1 with TRBJ1-1; 7 bases map to TRBD1. This CDR3 is 13 amino acids long. Germline V gene sequence: CDR1 SGHRS, CDR2 YFSETQ. V trimming: 3 bases; J trimming: 7 bases; junction bases outside the gene matches: 6. CDR3: CASSSNRGFEAFF. In DNA, the CDR3 is TGCGCCAGCAGCTCAAACAGGGGTTTTGAAGCTTTCTTT.

The V and J genes are TRBV7-9 and TRBJ1-4; the match to TRBD1 covers 9 bases. The ends lost 2 bases at V and 11 bases at J; junction bases unmatched: 9. Germline CDR1 SEHNR, CDR2 FQNEAQ (reference sequence). The CDR3 extends over 15 amino acids. CDR3 nucleotides: TGTGCCAGCAGCTTATCCGGGACAGGGATTCGGAAACTGTTTTTT. Amino acid sequence: CASSLSGTGIRKLFF.

The chain has TRBV2 and TRBJ1-1; D perhaps matches TRBD1 (5 bases). Germline V gene data show CDR1 as SNHLY and CDR2 as FYNNEI. The CDR3 is 14 amino acids. Trimming removed 6 bases from V and 0 bases from J, with 11 bases in between. The CDR3: CASRKGRLNTEAFF. CDR3 sequence (DNA): TGTGCCAGCAGAAAGGGGAGGTTGAACACTGAAGCTTTCTTT. Full variable domain (rest looked up from reference TRBV2 and TRBJ1-1): EPEVTQTPSHQVTQMGQEVILRCVPISNHLYFYWYRQILGQKVEFLVSFYNNEISEKSEIFDDQFSVERPDGSNFTLKIRSTKLEDSAMYFCASRKGRLNTEAFFGQGTRLTVV.

The CDR3 loop is CASTQTASTDTQYF. The CDR3 coding sequence is TGTGCCAGCACCCAGACAGCCAGCACAGATACGCAGTATTTT. The chain combines TRBV6-1 with TRBJ2-3, with a tentative D call TRBD1 (5 bases). In germline, CDR1 is MNHNS, CDR2 SASEGT. This CDR3 is 14 amino acids long. V lost 7 bases to trimming and J lost 0 bases, with 11 bases between them.

This chain uses TRBV11-2 with TRBJ1-2; D may be TRBD1 (6 bases). The V gene's germline CDR1 is SGHAT and CDR2 FQNNGV. The CDR3 extends over 14 amino acids. The V end lost 1 base, the J end lost 3 bases, and 9 bases lay between the germline ends. The CDR3 nucleotides read TGTGCCAGCAGCTTAGGGCCAGGGGACTATGGCTACACCTTC. It codes for CASSLGPGDYGYTF.

In this sample, this clone turned up a few times. The chain uses TRBV23-1 and TRBJ1-5; no clear D. TRBV23-1 is designated an ORF whose function remains uncertain. The CDR3 is 14 residues long. Trimming took off 7 bases at V and 0 bases at J, with 10 bases between the two ends. CDR3 sequence reads: CASTLRLSNQPQHF. The CDR3, as DNA: TGCGCCAGCACCCTAAGACTTAGCAATCAGCCCCAGCATTTT.

This chain links TRBV10-3 with TRBJ1-1; 10 nucleotides agree with TRBD1. Per germline, CDR1 ENHRY and CDR2 SYGVKD. Germline trimming cut 8 bases from V and 3 bases from J; bases unmatched to any gene: 3. The CDR3 length is 13 residues. The CDR3 nucleotides are TGTGCCATCGGGACAGGGGCGTACACTGAAGCTTTCTTT. This translates into CAIGTGAYTEAFF.

V usage is TRBV9 and J usage is TRBJ2-3; 8 bases align to TRBD2. The CDR3 length is 16 residues. Germline CDR1 SGDLS, CDR2 YYNGEE. Unmatched junction bases numbered 7, after V lost 0 bases and J lost 4 bases. CDR3: CASSVAGSGRADTQYF. DNA of the CDR3: TGTGCCAGCAGCGTAGCTGGCAGCGGGAGAGCAGATACGCAGTATTTT.

The chain has TRBV28 and TRBJ2-1; 11 bases are shared with TRBD2. V lost 6 bases, J lost 5 bases, and 6 bases stayed unmatched. The CDR3 has 15 residues. Germline V CDR1 and CDR2: MDHEN, SYDVKM. CDR3 residues: CASRHGTSGHNEQFF. In DNA, the CDR3 is TGTGCCAGCAGGCACGGGACTAGCGGACACAATGAGCAGTTCTTC.

The chain carries TRBV5-1 and TRBJ1-2; D remains unclear. Germline assignment: CDR1 SGHRS and CDR2 YFSETQ. This CDR3 spans 14 amino acids. Trimming pared 2 bases from V and 5 bases from J, leaving 13 bases between. Here the CDR3 reads CASSFGRSSYGYTF. The CDR3 DNA follows: TGCGCCAGCAGCTTCGGCAGGTCGTCTTATGGCTACACCTTC.

The chain couples TRBV11-3 to TRBJ2-5, with 10 bases matching TRBD1. Germline V gene sequence: CDR1 SGHNT, CDR2 YENEEA. This CDR3 is built from 16 residues. Trimming at V came to 2 bases and at J to 5 bases, leaving 8 bases not matched to a gene. The CDR3 reads CASSLKRTGGLETQYF. The CDR3 DNA is TGTGCCAGCAGCTTAAAACGGACAGGGGGGTTGGAGACCCAGTACTTC.

The chain employs TRBV11-3 and TRBJ2-7; D is possibly TRBD2 (6 bases). This CDR3 region has 15 residues. Germline V gene sequence: CDR1 SGHNT, CDR2 YENEEA. With 1 base removed from V and 4 bases from J, the gap between germline ends came to 14 bases. The CDR3 nucleotides read TGTGCCAGCAGCTTAGGTCACGGGAGTGGATACGAGCAGTACTTC. Protein product: CASSLGHGSGYEQYF.

This chain connects TRBV2 to TRBJ2-7; the D gene is possibly TRBD2 (5 bases). V was pared by 3 bases and J by 0 bases, with 12 bases between. The length of the CDR3 is 15 residues. Germline V lookup: CDR1 SNHLY, CDR2 FYNNEI. This chain's CDR3 is CASSDRRAASYEQYF. The CDR3 DNA follows: TGTGCCAGCAGTGATAGGCGGGCCGCCTCCTACGAGCAGTACTTC.

The CDR3 DNA reads TGTGCCAGCAGTTACTCATTCATGAACACTGAAGCTTTCTTT. It is translated as CASSYSFMNTEAFF. The V gene is TRBV6-6, the J gene TRBJ1-1; D is uncertain. Germline CDR1 is MNHNY and CDR2 is SVGAGI (reference sequence). The CDR3 has 14 amino acids. V dropped 0 bases and J dropped 0 bases, with 5 bases sitting between them.

This clone appeared a few times. The genes are TRBV30 and TRBJ2-3; D is undetermined. Germline V gene lookup returns CDR1 GTSNPN and CDR2 SVGIG (reference sequence). The CDR3 extends over 13 amino acids. V was cut by 6 bases and J by 3 bases, with 13 bases left in between. The CDR3 DNA sequence: TGTGCCTGCACCCGTACGCGTACAGATACGCAGTATTTT. This encodes CACTRTRTDTQYF.

V and J are TRBV20-1 and TRBJ2-1; weak D call: TRBD2 (5 bases). The ends were cut back, 3 bases at V and 7 bases at J, with 7 bases in the middle. The length of the CDR3 is 11 residues. Germline V gene lookup returns CDR1 DFQATT and CDR2 SNEGSKA (reference sequence). The CDR3 loop is CSASKRNEQFF. CDR3 nucleotide sequence: TGCAGTGCTAGTAAGCGGAATGAGCAGTTCTTC.

About this clone: An end of the junction differs from the germline gene, which may be a read error. The genes are TRBV19 and TRBJ2-5, with 8 positions matching TRBD2. CDR1 and CDR2 (germline): LNHDA, SQIVND (reference sequence). This CDR3 contains 14 residues. CDR3 loop: CASSPGLDQQTQYF. CDR3 bases: TGTGCCAGTAGCCCGGGACTAGACCAACAGACCCAGTACTTC.

The chain recombines TRBV5-1 with TRBJ2-3, with unresolved D. Germline CDR1 and CDR2: SGHRS and YFSETQ. The CDR3 loop spans 13 amino acids. V lost 5 bases and J lost 0, with 7 bases in between. For the CDR3, the DNA is TGCGCCAGCAGTAATCCTAGCACAGATACGCAGTATTTT. Protein product: CASSNPSTDTQYF. Full variable domain (missing parts from reference TRBV5-1 and TRBJ2-3): KAGVTQTPRYLIKTRGQQVTLSCSPISGHRSVSWYQQTPGQGLQFLFEYFSETQRNKGNFPGRFSGRQFSNSRSEMNVSTLELGDSALYLCASSNPSTDTQYFGPGTRLTVL.

V and J are TRBV9 and TRBJ1-6, with a weak D call TRBD1 (5 bases). V lost 0 bases and J lost 11, with 9 bases in between. The CDR3 sequence is 13 residues long. The germline gives CDR1 SGDLS, CDR2 YYNGEE. The CDR3: CASSVAPGPPLHF. The DNA of the CDR3 is TGTGCCAGCAGCGTAGCTCCAGGGCCACCCCTCCACTTT. Full variable domain (rest looked up from reference TRBV9 and TRBJ1-6): DSGVTQTPKHLITATGQRVTLRCSPRSGDLSVYWYQQSLDQGLQFLIQYYNGEERAKGNILERFSAQQFPDLHSELNLSSLELGDSALYFCASSVAPGPPLHFGNGTRLTVT.

V gene TRBV18 combines with J gene TRBJ1-1; D uncertain. The CDR3 sequence is 14 residues long. V gave up 2 bases and J gave up 3 bases, with 10 bases separating them. Per germline, CDR1 KGHSH and CDR2 LQKENI. CDR3 in amino acids: CASSPDGLHTEAFF. For the CDR3, the DNA is TGTGCCAGCTCACCAGACGGGTTGCACACTGAAGCTTTCTTT.

Only one count was recorded for this clone. V and J are TRBV29-1 and TRBJ2-7, with a weak D call TRBD1 (6 bases). Germline-derived CDR1 and CDR2 are SQVTM and ANQGSEA. The CDR3 covers 13 residues. The V end lost 4 bases, the J end lost 4 bases, and 14 bases lay between the germline ends. CDR3 nucleotides: TGCAGCGTTGCCAGGGGAGTTACGTACGAGCAGTACTTC. It is translated as CSVARGVTYEQYF.

The chain joins TRBV4-1 to TRBJ2-7; possibly TRBD1 for D (6 bases). The germline V gene encodes CDR1 MGHRA and CDR2 YSYEKL. Between the trimmed V and J ends, which lost 6 bases and 3 bases, there was a span of 18 bases. The CDR3 contains 15 residues. This chain's CDR3 is CASRETGRGLYEQYF. The CDR3 region has the DNA TGCGCCAGCAGAGAGACTGGCAGGGGCCTCTACGAGCAGTACTTC.

The CDR3 DNA sequence: TGTGCCAGCTCACCCCAGGAGTGGCGGGGGGTAGCAGATACGCAGTATTTT. It specifies CASSPQEWRGVADTQYF. The genes are TRBV18 and TRBJ2-3; the match to TRBD2 covers 8 bases. Trimming took 3 bases from V and 4 from J; bases not matched to a gene: 12. This CDR3 is built from 17 residues. From germline, CDR1 is KGHSH and CDR2 LQKENI.